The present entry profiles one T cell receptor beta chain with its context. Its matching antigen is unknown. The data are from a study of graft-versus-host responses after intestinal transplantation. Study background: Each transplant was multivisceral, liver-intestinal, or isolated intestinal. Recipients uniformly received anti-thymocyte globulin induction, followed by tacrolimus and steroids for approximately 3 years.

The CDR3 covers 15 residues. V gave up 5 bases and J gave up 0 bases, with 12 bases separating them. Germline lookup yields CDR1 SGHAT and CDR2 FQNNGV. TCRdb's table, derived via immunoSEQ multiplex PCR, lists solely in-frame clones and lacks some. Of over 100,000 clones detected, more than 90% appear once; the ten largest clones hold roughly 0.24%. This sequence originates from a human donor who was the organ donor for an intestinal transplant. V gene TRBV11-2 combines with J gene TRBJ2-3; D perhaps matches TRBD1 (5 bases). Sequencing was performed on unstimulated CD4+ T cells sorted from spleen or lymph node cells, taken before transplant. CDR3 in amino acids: CASSTIRGSTDTQYF. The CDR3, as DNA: TGTGCCAGCAGCACTATTAGGGGAAGCACAGATACGCAGTATTTT.